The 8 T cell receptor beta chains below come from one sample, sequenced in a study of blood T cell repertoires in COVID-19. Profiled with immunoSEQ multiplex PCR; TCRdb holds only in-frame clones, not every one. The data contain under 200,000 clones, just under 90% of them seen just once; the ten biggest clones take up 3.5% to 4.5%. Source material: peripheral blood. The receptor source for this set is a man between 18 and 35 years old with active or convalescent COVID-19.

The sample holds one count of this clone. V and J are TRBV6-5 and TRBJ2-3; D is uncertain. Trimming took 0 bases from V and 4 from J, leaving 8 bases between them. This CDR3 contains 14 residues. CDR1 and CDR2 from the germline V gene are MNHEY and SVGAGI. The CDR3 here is CASSYSENPDTQYF. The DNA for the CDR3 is TGTGCCAGCAGTTACTCCGAGAACCCAGATACGCAGTATTTT.

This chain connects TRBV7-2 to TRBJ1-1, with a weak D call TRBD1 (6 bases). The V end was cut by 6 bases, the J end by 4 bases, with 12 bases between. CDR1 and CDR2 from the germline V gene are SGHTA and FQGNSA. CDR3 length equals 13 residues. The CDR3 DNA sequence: TGTGCCAGCAGGAGAGGGGGTGGCACTGAAGCTTTCTTT. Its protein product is CASRRGGGTEAFF.

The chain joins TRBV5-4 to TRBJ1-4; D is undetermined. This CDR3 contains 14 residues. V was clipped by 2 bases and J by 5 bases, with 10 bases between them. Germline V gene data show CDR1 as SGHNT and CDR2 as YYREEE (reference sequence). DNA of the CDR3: TGTGCCAGCAGCTTTGGACTGGAAAATGAAAAACTGTTTTTT. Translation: CASSFGLENEKLFF.

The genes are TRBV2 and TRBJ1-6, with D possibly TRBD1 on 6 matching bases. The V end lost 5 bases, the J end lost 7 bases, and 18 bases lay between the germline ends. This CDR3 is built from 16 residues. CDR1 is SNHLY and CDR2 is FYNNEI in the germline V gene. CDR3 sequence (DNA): TGTGCCAGCAGTCAGAGGGGGAGGGGTTGGAATTCACCCCTCCACTTT. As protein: CASSQRGRGWNSPLHF.

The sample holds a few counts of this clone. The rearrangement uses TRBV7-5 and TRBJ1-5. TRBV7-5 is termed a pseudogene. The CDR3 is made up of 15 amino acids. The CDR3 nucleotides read TGTGCCAGACCCTCACAAGGGCGGGGCGGTCAGCCCCAGCATTTT. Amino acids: CARPSQGRGGQPQHF.

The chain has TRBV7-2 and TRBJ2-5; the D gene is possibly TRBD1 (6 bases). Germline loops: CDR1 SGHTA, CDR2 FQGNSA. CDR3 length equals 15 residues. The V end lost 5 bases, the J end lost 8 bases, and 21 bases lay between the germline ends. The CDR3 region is CASSPRGRPERTQYF. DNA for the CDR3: TGTGCCAGCAGCCCCAGGGGCAGGCCGGAGAGAACCCAGTACTTC.

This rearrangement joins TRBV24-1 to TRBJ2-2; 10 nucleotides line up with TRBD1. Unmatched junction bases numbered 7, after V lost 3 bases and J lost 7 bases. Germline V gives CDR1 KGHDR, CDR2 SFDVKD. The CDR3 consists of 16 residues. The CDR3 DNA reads TGTGCCACCAGTGATAAGGGACAGGGGCATAGCGGGGAGCTGTTTTTT. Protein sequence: CATSDKGQGHSGELFF.

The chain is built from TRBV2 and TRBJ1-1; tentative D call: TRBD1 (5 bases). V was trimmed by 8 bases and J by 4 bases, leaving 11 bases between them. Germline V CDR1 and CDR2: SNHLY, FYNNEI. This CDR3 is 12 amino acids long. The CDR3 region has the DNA TGTGCCAGCCATTTGGGGGGCACTGAAGCTTTCTTT. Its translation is CASHLGGTEAFF.